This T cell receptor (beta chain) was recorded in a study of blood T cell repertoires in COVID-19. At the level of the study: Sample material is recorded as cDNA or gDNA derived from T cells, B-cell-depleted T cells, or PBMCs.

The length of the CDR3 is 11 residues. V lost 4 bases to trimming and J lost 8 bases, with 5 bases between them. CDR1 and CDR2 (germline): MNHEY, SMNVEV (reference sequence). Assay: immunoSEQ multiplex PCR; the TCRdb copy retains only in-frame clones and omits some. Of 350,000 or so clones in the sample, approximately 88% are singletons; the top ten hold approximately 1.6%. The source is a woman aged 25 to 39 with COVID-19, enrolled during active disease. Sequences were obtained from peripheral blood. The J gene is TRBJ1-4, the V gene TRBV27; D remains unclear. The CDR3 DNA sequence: TGTGCCAGCAGTTCAGGAGAAAAACTGTTTTTT. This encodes CASSSGEKLFF.